Following are 27 T cell receptor beta chains from one sample sequenced in a study of cytomegalovirus exposure and HLA in healthy donors (dated by TCRdb to the late 2010s). Library creation used the immunoSEQ multiplex PCR assay. The multiplex PCR relied on a mix of 60 forward primers for TCR Vbeta segments and 13 reverse primers for TCR Jbeta segments. What TCRdb holds here is the immuneACCESS table cut down to in-frame rearrangements. Part of the clones is not present; checked against another copy, under half of the missing clones reflect an unresolved V gene, and the others are unexplained. For this sample the table gives about 140,000 clones, of which over 60% were detected only once. 6.5% of the sample is in the top ten clones. The sample consisted of PBMCs. Source of these receptors: a woman aged 60 to 75 in good health and CMV-seronegative.

Only one count was recorded for this clone. CDR3 in amino acids: CASSSGTGGLNTEAFF. The CDR3 DNA follows: TGCGCCAGCAGCTCCGGGACAGGGGGTTTAAACACTGAAGCTTTCTTT. The genes are TRBV5-1 and TRBJ1-1; TRBD1 matches at 11 bases. The trim removed 3 bases at V and 2 bases at J, leaving 6 bases unmatched. The CDR3 spans 16 residues. CDR1 SGHRS and CDR2 YFSETQ come from the germline V gene. The variable domain in full, with the rest retrieved from reference TRBV5-1 and TRBJ1-1, is KAGVTQTPRYLIKTRGQQVTLSCSPISGHRSVSWYQQTPGQGLQFLFEYFSETQRNKGNFPGRFSGRQFSNSRSEMNVSTLELGDSALYLCASSSGTGGLNTEAFFGQGTRLTVV.

This chain links TRBV7-2 with TRBJ1-6; D is ambiguous. CDR3 length: 15 amino acids. Trimming stripped 1 base from V and 9 bases from J, with 13 bases between. CDR1 and CDR2 (germline): SGHTA, FQGNSA. CDR3 sequence: CASSLEHSFGSPLHF. The DNA for the CDR3 is TGTGCCAGCAGCTTAGAGCACAGTTTTGGTTCACCCCTCCACTTT.

The chain couples TRBV19 to TRBJ2-5; D is perhaps TRBD2 (5 bases). Germline CDR1 reads LNHDA; CDR2 reads SQIVND (reference sequence). Trimming took 3 bases from V and 7 from J, leaving 15 bases between them. CDR3 length: 14 residues. The CDR3 reads CASSILPPRGTQYF. The DNA of the CDR3 is TGTGCCAGTAGTATTCTCCCCCCCCGGGGGACCCAGTACTTC.

This rearrangement joins TRBV7-2 to TRBJ2-1, with 10 bases aligning to TRBD2. V was clipped by 3 bases and J by 1 base; unmatched bases: 3. CDR1 is SGHTA, CDR2 FQGNSA, per germline. The CDR3 is 16 amino acids. CDR3 DNA: TGTGCCAGCAGCTTCGGACTAGCGGTGTCCTACAATGAGCAGTTCTTC. Translation: CASSFGLAVSYNEQFF.

The chain uses TRBV19 and TRBJ2-6; 7 bases are shared with TRBD1. In germline, CDR1 is LNHDA, CDR2 SQIVND (reference sequence). The length of the CDR3 is 18 residues. The J segment lost 0 bases and the V segment lost 5 bases, leaving 10 bases of the junction unmatched. Written as DNA, the CDR3 is TGTGCCAGTAGTGGCCTCCGGGGACAGAGCTCTGGGGCCAACGTCCTGACTTTC. It is translated as CASSGLRGQSSGANVLTF.

This clone was picked up one time. The chain employs TRBV6-1 and TRBJ1-2, with a tentative D call TRBD1 (6 bases). V was clipped by 0 bases and J by 4 bases, with 12 bases between them. CDR3 length: 15 amino acids. In germline, CDR1 is MNHNS, CDR2 SASEGT. The CDR3 is CASSEAQGHPYGYTF. CDR3 nucleotide sequence: TGTGCCAGCAGTGAAGCGCAGGGACATCCCTATGGCTACACCTTC.

This clone was detected a few times. The chain combines TRBV7-2 with TRBJ2-3; 7 nucleotides line up with TRBD2. The germline V gene has CDR1 SGHTA and CDR2 FQGNSA. The CDR3 is 16 residues long. V was pared by 1 base and J by 4 bases, with 8 bases of the junction left unmatched. In DNA form, the CDR3 reads TGTGCCAGCAGCTTAGGGGGCGGGAGTGGGGCAGATACGCAGTATTTT. It is translated as CASSLGGGSGADTQYF.

The rearrangement links TRBV5-1 to TRBJ2-5; possibly TRBD1 for D (5 bases). The ends were cut back, 2 bases at V and 5 bases at J, with 13 bases in the middle. The CDR3 is made up of 14 amino acids. Germline assignment: CDR1 SGHRS and CDR2 YFSETQ. The CDR3 DNA reads TGCGCCAGCAGCTTCACCGGTGGGGCGGAGACCCAGTACTTC. Its protein is CASSFTGGAETQYF. Filled out from reference TRBV5-1 and TRBJ2-5, the complete variable domain reads KAGVTQTPRYLIKTRGQQVTLSCSPISGHRSVSWYQQTPGQGLQFLFEYFSETQRNKGNFPGRFSGRQFSNSRSEMNVSTLELGDSALYLCASSFTGGAETQYFGPGTRLLVL.

The gene calls are TRBV6-6 and TRBJ2-1, with D possibly matching TRBD1 (6 bases). Germline values: CDR1 MNHNY, CDR2 SVGAGI (reference sequence). The CDR3 consists of 15 residues. Trimming removed 0 bases at V and 6 bases at J, with 12 bases between. The CDR3 bases are TGTGCCAGCAGTTACTCGAGGGACATCCCCAATGAGCAGTTCTTC. It yields the protein CASSYSRDIPNEQFF.

The chain joins TRBV15 to TRBJ2-5; 8 bases agree with TRBD1. TRBJ2-7 matches the DNA end more closely, so the J call is doubtful. The CDR3 runs 14 residues. Germline CDR1 reads LNHNV; CDR2 reads YYDKDF (reference sequence). The CDR3 DNA reads TGTGCCACCAGCAGGGGACAGGACTCCTACGAGCAGTACTTC. It is translated as CATSRGQDSYEQYF.

The rearrangement uses TRBV7-7 and TRBJ2-5, with D perhaps TRBD1 (6 bases). The ends were cut back, 5 bases at V and 4 bases at J, with 20 bases in the middle. The CDR3 has 16 residues. CDR1 and CDR2 from the germline V gene are SSHAT and FNYEAQ (reference sequence). The DNA of the CDR3 is TGTGCCAGCAGCCCTCCCGGCAGGGGAGAGGGAGAGACCCAGTACTTC. Translated: CASSPPGRGEGETQYF.

This clone turned up a few times. The V gene is TRBV4-1, the J gene TRBJ1-5; possibly TRBD1 for D (5 bases). V dropped 3 bases and J dropped 3 bases, with 15 bases sitting between them. The CDR3 has 16 amino acids. Germline-derived CDR1 and CDR2 are MGHRA and YSYEKL. In DNA, the CDR3 is TGCGCCAGCAGCCACGTGGGGGGGGGAAACAATCAGCCCCAGCATTTT. The encoded protein is CASSHVGGGNNQPQHF.

There are a few counts of this clone. J is TRBJ1-2 and V is TRBV19; D remains ambiguous. V lost 3 bases to trimming and J lost 8 bases, with 10 bases between them. The CDR3 has 12 amino acids. Germline CDR1 and CDR2: LNHDA and SQIVND (reference sequence). This chain's CDR3 is CASSMEAWGYTF. As DNA, the CDR3 is TGTGCCAGTAGTATGGAGGCTTGGGGCTACACCTTC.

CDR3 loop: CSVVGTASYEQYF. As DNA, the CDR3 is TGCAGCGTTGTGGGGACAGCCTCCTACGAGCAGTACTTC. The rearrangement joins TRBV29-1 to TRBJ2-7, with 7 bases matching TRBD1. V shed 4 bases, J shed 0 bases, and the junction held 3 bases outside the gene matches. CDR1 and CDR2 from the germline V gene are SQVTM and ANQGSEA. The CDR3 totals 13 residues.

The rearrangement uses TRBV5-1 and TRBJ1-2; TRBD1 agrees at 9 bases. V gave up 0 bases and J gave up 4 bases; unmatched junction bases: 4. Germline V gene lookup returns CDR1 SGHRS and CDR2 YFSETQ. This CDR3 has 15 amino acids. CDR3 sequence reads: CASSLGGTGIYGYTF. CDR3 nucleotide sequence: TGCGCCAGCAGCTTGGGGGGGACAGGGATCTATGGCTACACCTTC.

The chain uses TRBV6-6 and TRBJ1-1, with 10 bases lining up with TRBD1. The CDR3 has 12 amino acids. CDR1 and CDR2 from the germline V gene are MNHNY and SVGAGI (reference sequence). J gave up 10 bases and V 5 bases, and 4 bases lay outside the gene matches. In nucleotides, the CDR3 is TGTGCCAGCAGTGACAGGGGGCGCGGAGCTTTCTTT. Protein product: CASSDRGRGAFF.

The chain recombines TRBV4-3 with TRBJ2-3; 8 nucleotides line up with TRBD2. V lost 1 base, J lost 0 bases, and 3 bases stayed unmatched. The CDR3 has 16 amino acids. CDR1 and CDR2 from the germline V gene are LGHNA and YSLEER. The CDR3 sequence: CASSQGAGVSTDTQYF. The DNA for the CDR3 is TGCGCCAGCAGCCAAGGAGCGGGAGTCAGCACAGATACGCAGTATTTT.

In DNA, the CDR3 is TGTGCCAGTAGTGGGGGCAGGGAGGAGACCCAGTACTTC. Amino acids: CASSGGREETQYF. The chain links TRBV19 to TRBJ2-5; D possibly corresponds to TRBD1 (6 bases). The germline V gene has CDR1 LNHDA and CDR2 SQIVND (reference sequence). The V end was cut by 5 bases, the J end by 5 bases, with 12 bases between. CDR3 length: 13 amino acids.

As to this clone: Other nucleotide sequences from this sample produce the same CDR3. The chain combines TRBV7-2 with TRBJ1-3, with D maybe TRBD1 (5 bases). CDR3 length: 15 amino acids. Germline values: CDR1 SGHTA, CDR2 FQGNSA. V was shortened by 1 base and J by 0 bases, with 7 bases between the two germline ends. The CDR3 nucleotides read TGTGCCAGCAGCTTAGGGGGGGGCTCTGGAAACACCATATATTTT. This translates into CASSLGGGSGNTIYF.

This clone occurred a few times. DNA for the CDR3: TGTGCCAGCAGCGCATTGACTAGCGGGGGTTTCAACACCGGGGAGCTGTTTTTT. Its translation: CASSALTSGGFNTGELFF. The rearrangement joins TRBV9 to TRBJ2-2; TRBD2 matches at 12 bases. The CDR3 is 18 residues long. The V and J ends lost 3 bases and 2 bases, in that order; junction bases with no gene match: 8. The V gene's germline CDR1 is SGDLS and CDR2 YYNGEE.

V and J are TRBV9 and TRBJ2-3, with TRBD2 matching over 8 bases. Trimming removed 0 bases from V and 4 bases from J; junction bases left unmatched: 7. The CDR3 extends over 16 amino acids. CDR1 SGDLS and CDR2 YYNGEE come from the germline V gene. The DNA of the CDR3 is TGTGCCAGCAGCGTAGAGGTCGGGAGGGCCTCAGATACGCAGTATTTT. Protein sequence: CASSVEVGRASDTQYF.

V gene TRBV27 combines with J gene TRBJ2-2; D gene unclear. The CDR3 consists of 14 residues. Trimming took off 3 bases at V and 8 bases at J, with 13 bases between the two ends. Germline-derived CDR1 and CDR2 are MNHEY and SMNVEV (reference sequence). The CDR3 DNA reads TGTGCCAGCAGTTTCTCGATGGAGTGGGGGGAGCTGTTTTTT. This sequence encodes CASSFSMEWGELFF.

V gene TRBV7-9 combines with J gene TRBJ1-1; perhaps TRBD1 as D (6 bases). The CDR3 length is 16 residues. From germline, CDR1 is SEHNR and CDR2 FQNEAQ (reference sequence). Trimming pared 1 base from V and 3 bases from J, leaving 15 bases between. CDR3 DNA sequence: TGTGCCAGCAGCTTAGTTACGGGCAGGGGCCACACTGAAGCTTTCTTT. As protein: CASSLVTGRGHTEAFF.

The rearrangement uses TRBV19 and TRBJ1-1, with 8 bases lining up with TRBD1. The CDR3 is made up of 15 amino acids. The J segment lost 5 bases and the V segment lost 6 bases, leaving 11 bases of the junction unmatched. Looked up from germline, CDR1 is LNHDA and CDR2 is SQIVND (reference sequence). The CDR3 here is CASRGAGGVRTEAFF. The CDR3 nucleotides are TGTGCCAGTAGGGGGGCAGGGGGCGTTCGGACTGAAGCTTTCTTT.

J is TRBJ2-2 and V is TRBV5-1; the D is unclear. The CDR3 totals 16 residues. CDR1 and CDR2 from the germline V gene are SGHRS and YFSETQ. V lost 4 bases, J lost 0 bases, and 13 bases lay in between. CDR3 protein: CASSPWVAANTGELFF. In nucleotides, the CDR3 is TGCGCCAGCAGCCCATGGGTGGCGGCGAACACCGGGGAGCTGTTTTTT.

The J gene is TRBJ2-5, the V gene TRBV7-9; 10 nucleotides align to TRBD2. V was pared by 9 bases and J by 4 bases, with 8 bases of the junction left unmatched. CDR1 and CDR2 (germline): SEHNR, FQNEAQ (reference sequence). The CDR3 is 14 residues long. The CDR3: CASISGGARETQYF. The CDR3 nucleotides read TGTGCCAGTATAAGCGGGGGGGCGAGAGAGACCCAGTACTTC.

This clone has just a few counts. The chain employs TRBV29-1 and TRBJ1-2; 10 bases fit TRBD1. This CDR3 is 17 amino acids long. Germline CDR1 and CDR2: SQVTM and ANQGSEA. V was pared by 4 bases and J by 8 bases, with 19 bases of the junction left unmatched. The CDR3 sequence: CSVVSPKKGQGLEGYTF. The CDR3 DNA follows: TGCAGCGTTGTATCTCCGAAAAAGGGACAGGGGTTGGAGGGCTACACCTTC.